Following are 17 T cell receptor beta chains from one sample sequenced in a study of control samples from healthy donors and cancer patients. Generated by immunoSEQ multiplex PCR, the TCRdb table keeps only in-frame clones and is missing some. Of approximately 70,000 clones listed, more than 70% were seen once; the top ten hold roughly 5.5%. The sample taken for sequencing was PBMCs. The receptor source for this set is a man between 60 and 70 years old with colorectal cancer.

This clone was seen only once. V gene TRBV27 combines with J gene TRBJ2-1; D is perhaps TRBD2 (6 bases). Germline V gene sequence: CDR1 MNHEY, CDR2 SMNVEV (reference sequence). V gave up 5 bases and J gave up 5 bases, with 13 bases separating them. The CDR3 contains 14 residues. CDR3 protein: CASSPRTTNNEQFF. The CDR3 region has the DNA TGTGCCAGCAGTCCCCGGACTACCAACAATGAGCAGTTCTTC.

The chain couples TRBV27 to TRBJ2-7; 11 nucleotides match TRBD1. The CDR3 sequence is 16 residues long. Trimming at V came to 3 bases and at J to 4 bases, leaving 8 bases not matched to a gene. Germline assignment: CDR1 MNHEY and CDR2 SMNVEV (reference sequence). The CDR3 here is CASSFPRGQGGYEQYF. The CDR3 DNA reads as TGTGCCAGCAGTTTTCCCCGGGGACAGGGGGGATACGAGCAGTACTTC.

This CDR3 reads CASSQVGTGGETQYF. In DNA form, the CDR3 reads TGTGCCAGCAGCCAAGTCGGGACAGGGGGTGAGACCCAGTACTTC. The gene calls are TRBV3-1 (or the pseudogene TRBV3-2) and TRBJ2-5; 11 positions match TRBD1. The germline gives CDR1 LGHDT, CDR2 YNNKEL (reference sequence). This CDR3 contains 15 residues. V was pared by 1 base and J by 5 bases, with 3 bases of the junction left unmatched.

This chain uses TRBV12-3 or TRBV12-4 with TRBJ1-1; the D is unclear. There are 11 residues in the CDR3. Trimming stripped 7 bases from V and 5 bases from J, with 8 bases between. CDR3 sequence: CASTLTTEAFF. CDR3 DNA sequence: TGTGCCAGCACCCTGACGACTGAAGCTTTCTTT.

The rearrangement uses TRBV4-1 and TRBJ2-5; the D is unclear. Per germline, CDR1 MGHRA and CDR2 YSYEKL. V was clipped by 2 bases and J by 8 bases, with 9 bases between them. This CDR3 spans 12 amino acids. In DNA, the CDR3 is TGCGCCAGCAGCCAAACTGTAGTTACCCAGTACTTC. This codes for CASSQTVVTQYF.

This clone turned up a few times. This rearrangement joins TRBV4-1 to TRBJ1-3; D is unclear. V lost 0 bases, J lost 4 bases, and 4 bases lay in between. The V gene's germline CDR1 is MGHRA and CDR2 YSYEKL. This CDR3 region has 13 residues. Here the CDR3 reads CASSQDRGNTIYF. DNA for the CDR3: TGCGCCAGCAGCCAAGATCGCGGAAACACCATATATTTT.

The chain has TRBV12-5 and TRBJ2-2; the D is unclear. The CDR3 extends over 12 amino acids. Trimming stripped 0 bases from V and 6 bases from J, with 2 bases between. Looked up from germline, CDR1 is LGHNT and CDR2 is FRNRAP. The CDR3 DNA reads TGTGCTAGTGGTTTGGTACCCGGGGAGCTGTTTTTT. This encodes CASGLVPGELFF. Variable domain in full (rest from reference TRBV12-5 and TRBJ2-2): DARVTQTPRHKVTEMGQEVTMRCQPILGHNTVFWYRQTMMQGLELLAYFRNRAPLDDSGMPKDRFSAEMPDATLATLKIQPSEPRDSAVYFCASGLVPGELFFGEGSRLTVL.

J is TRBJ1-2 and V is TRBV12-3 or TRBV12-4; 7 nucleotides agree with TRBD1. The CDR3 totals 13 residues. Trimming took 6 bases from V and 3 from J; bases not matched to a gene: 4. The CDR3 DNA is TGTGCCAGCAGCCCTACAGGGGACTATGGCTACACCTTC. Translated, it gives CASSPTGDYGYTF.

J is TRBJ1-3 and V is TRBV6-5; D unclear. The germline V and J ends were trimmed by 6 bases and 0 bases, with 3 bases remaining between them. The germline V gene has CDR1 MNHEY and CDR2 SVGAGI. The CDR3 runs to 12 residues. CDR3 sequence: CASRNSGNTIYF. CDR3 DNA: TGTGCCAGCAGGAACTCTGGAAACACCATATATTTT.

V and J are TRBV6-4 and TRBJ2-1; TRBD2 is a possible D gene (6 bases). The CDR3 consists of 13 residues. The germline gives CDR1 MRHNA, CDR2 SNTAGT. V was shortened by 3 bases and J by 7 bases, with 10 bases between the two germline ends. The CDR3, as DNA: TGTGCCAGCAGTGAGCGGGGAACTAATGAGCAGTTCTTC. Protein: CASSERGTNEQFF.

V gene TRBV7-6 combines with J gene TRBJ2-3; the D gene is possibly TRBD2 (6 bases). Germline V lookup: CDR1 SGHVS, CDR2 FNYEAQ. The V end was cut by 5 bases, the J end by 4 bases, with 16 bases between. This CDR3 spans 15 amino acids. The CDR3 reads CASSPGGVFSDTQYF. The DNA for the CDR3 is TGTGCCAGCAGCCCCGGCGGGGTATTTTCAGATACGCAGTATTTT.

The chain links TRBV27 to TRBJ2-5; D ambiguous. V was cut by 2 bases and J by 1 base, with 8 bases left in between. The CDR3 runs 14 residues. Germline V gives CDR1 MNHEY, CDR2 SMNVEV (reference sequence). The CDR3 is CASSLVAFQETQYF. In nucleotides, the CDR3 is TGTGCCAGCAGTTTAGTAGCTTTCCAAGAGACCCAGTACTTC.

The chain carries TRBV18 and TRBJ1-1; D gene uncertain. CDR3 length: 14 residues. The ends were cut back, 3 bases at V and 1 base at J, with 9 bases in the middle. Per the germline V gene, CDR1 is KGHSH and CDR2 is LQKENI. CDR3 in amino acids: CASSPSGSNTEAFF. The CDR3 DNA reads TGTGCCAGCTCACCGTCTGGATCGAACACTGAAGCTTTCTTT.

Only one count was recorded for this clone. The rearrangement links TRBV7-2 to TRBJ2-4; either TRBD1 or TRBD2 may supply D (6 bases each). Trimming took off 1 base at V and 1 base at J, with 11 bases between the two ends. The CDR3 is made up of 16 amino acids. The germline V gene has CDR1 SGHTA and CDR2 FQGNSA. The CDR3 loop is CASSLEGGLAKNIQYF. For the CDR3, the DNA is TGTGCCAGCAGCTTAGAAGGGGGGCTGGCCAAAAACATTCAGTACTTC.

V usage is TRBV4-2 and J usage is TRBJ2-3; 12 nucleotides match TRBD2. V shed 3 bases and J 6 bases; nucleotides not matched to a gene: 16. The CDR3 is made up of 19 amino acids. Germline V gene data show CDR1 as LGHNA and CDR2 as YNFKEQ. CDR3 sequence (DNA): TGTGCCAGCAGCCAGACTAGCGGGGGCTCCCCCGGCCCACAGGATACGCAGTATTTT. It yields the protein CASSQTSGGSPGPQDTQYF.

In this sample, this clone turned up once. The chain joins TRBV7-9 to TRBJ1-2, with D unclear. Trimming took 4 bases from V and 5 from J, leaving 11 bases between them. Germline CDR1 reads SEHNR; CDR2 reads FQNEAQ (reference sequence). The CDR3 runs to 13 residues. The chain's CDR3 is CASSSQDGYGYTF. Here the CDR3 DNA reads TGTGCCAGCAGCTCCCAGGACGGATATGGCTACACCTTC.

The chain is built from TRBV29-1 and TRBJ2-1; maybe TRBD2 (6 bases). The CDR3 covers 12 residues. In germline, CDR1 is SQVTM, CDR2 ANQGSEA. V shed 8 bases and J shed 0 bases, with 8 bases lying between them. In DNA form, the CDR3 reads TGCAGCACCGGGAGCTCCTACAATGAGCAGTTCTTC. This encodes CSTGSSYNEQFF.